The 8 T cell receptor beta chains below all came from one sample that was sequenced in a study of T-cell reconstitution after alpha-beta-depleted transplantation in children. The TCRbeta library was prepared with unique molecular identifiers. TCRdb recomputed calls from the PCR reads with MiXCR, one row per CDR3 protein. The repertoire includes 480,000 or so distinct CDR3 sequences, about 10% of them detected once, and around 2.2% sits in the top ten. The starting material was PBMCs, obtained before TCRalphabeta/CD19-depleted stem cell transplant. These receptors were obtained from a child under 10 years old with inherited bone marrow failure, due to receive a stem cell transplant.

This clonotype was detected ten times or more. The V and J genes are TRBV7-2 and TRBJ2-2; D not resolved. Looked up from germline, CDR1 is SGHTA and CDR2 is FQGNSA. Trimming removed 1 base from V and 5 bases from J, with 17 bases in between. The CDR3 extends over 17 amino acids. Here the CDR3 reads CASSLVFIYPGTGELFF. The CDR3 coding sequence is TGTGCCAGCAGCTTAGTCTTTATCTACCCCGGGACCGGGGAGCTGTTTTTT.

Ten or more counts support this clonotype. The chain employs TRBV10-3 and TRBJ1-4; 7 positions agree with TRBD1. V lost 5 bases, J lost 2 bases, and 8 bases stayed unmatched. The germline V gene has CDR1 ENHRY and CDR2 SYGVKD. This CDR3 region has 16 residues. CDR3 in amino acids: CAISSHTGETNEKLFF. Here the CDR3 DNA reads TGTGCCATCAGTTCTCATACAGGGGAGACTAATGAAAAACTGTTTTTT.

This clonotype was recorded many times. The DNA of the CDR3 is TGCAGTGCGGACAGGGGGCAAGAGACCCAGTACTTC. Translated, it gives CSADRGQETQYF. The chain is built from TRBV20-1 and TRBJ2-5; TRBD1 aligns across 10 bases. V shed 6 bases, J shed 2 bases, and the junction held 0 bases outside the gene matches. Germline V gives CDR1 DFQATT, CDR2 SNEGSKA (reference sequence). The CDR3 covers 12 residues.

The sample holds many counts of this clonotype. CDR3 loop: CASSSEASFTDTQYF. The CDR3 coding sequence is TGTGCCAGCAGTTCTGAGGCTTCCTTCACAGATACGCAGTATTTT. The chain links TRBV6-5 to TRBJ2-3; the D is unclear. V gave up 4 bases and J gave up 2 bases, with 13 bases separating them. The CDR3 is made up of 15 amino acids. Germline V gives CDR1 MNHEY, CDR2 SVGAGI.

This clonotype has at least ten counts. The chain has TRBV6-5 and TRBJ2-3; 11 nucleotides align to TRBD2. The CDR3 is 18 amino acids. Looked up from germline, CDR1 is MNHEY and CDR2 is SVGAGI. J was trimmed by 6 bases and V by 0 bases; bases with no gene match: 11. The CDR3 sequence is CASSYSIRTSGRSDTQYF. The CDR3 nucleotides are TGTGCCAGCAGTTACTCGATACGGACTAGCGGGCGGTCTGATACGCAGTATTTT.

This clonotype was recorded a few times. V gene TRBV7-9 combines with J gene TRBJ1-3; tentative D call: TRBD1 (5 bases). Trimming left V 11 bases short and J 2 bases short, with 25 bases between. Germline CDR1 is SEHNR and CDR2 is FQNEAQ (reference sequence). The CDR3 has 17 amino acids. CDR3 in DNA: TGTGCCTTATCTGTTGATAGGGACCCTCCGGCTGGAAACACCATATATTTT. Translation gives CALSVDRDPPAGNTIYF.

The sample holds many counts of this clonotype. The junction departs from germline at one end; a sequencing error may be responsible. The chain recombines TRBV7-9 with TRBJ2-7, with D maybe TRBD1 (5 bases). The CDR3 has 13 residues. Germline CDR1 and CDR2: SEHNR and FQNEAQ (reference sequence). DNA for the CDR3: TGTGCCAGCAGCTTAGGAGACAGCGCACTGGAAAACTTC. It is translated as CASSLGDSALENF.

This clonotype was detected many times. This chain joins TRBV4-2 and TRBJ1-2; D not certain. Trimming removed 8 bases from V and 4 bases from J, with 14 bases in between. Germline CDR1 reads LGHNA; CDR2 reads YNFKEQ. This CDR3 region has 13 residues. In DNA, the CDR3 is TGTGCCAGCTTTCGTTCGGGAGGCTATGGCTACACCTTC. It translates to CASFRSGGYGYTF.